This TCR beta chain was recorded in a study of blood T cells in healthy people across ages. The study's findings and limits: Donors of long life had a larger count of naive CD4+ cells and greater diversity than aged donors. CMV status of donors was not determined, possibly confounding expanded clonotype changes.

Comment on this clonotype: Its antigen is still unknown.

Next came a second PCR, run for about 6 to 11 cycles, which used a sample-barcoded 5' primer along with a J-beta primer mix. A tag from a template-switch adaptor with 12 random nucleotides marked each cDNA molecule. In TCRdb, the 5' RACE reads were re-called with MiXCR into one record per CDR3 protein. Of over 1,200,000 distinct CDR3 sequences listed, approximately 59% are singletons. Each sample yielded at least 6 million isolated PBMCs. Germline loops: CDR1 SGDLS, CDR2 YYNGEE. There are 12 residues in the CDR3. Trimming took 4 bases from V and 1 from J, leaving 5 bases between them. The sequenced sample was blood. The chain combines TRBV9 with TRBJ1-2; the D is unclear. The origin of this receptor is a man younger than 35 in good health. The CDR3: CASSRVNYGYTF. For the CDR3, the DNA is TGTGCCAGCAGCAGGGTTAACTATGGCTACACCTTC.